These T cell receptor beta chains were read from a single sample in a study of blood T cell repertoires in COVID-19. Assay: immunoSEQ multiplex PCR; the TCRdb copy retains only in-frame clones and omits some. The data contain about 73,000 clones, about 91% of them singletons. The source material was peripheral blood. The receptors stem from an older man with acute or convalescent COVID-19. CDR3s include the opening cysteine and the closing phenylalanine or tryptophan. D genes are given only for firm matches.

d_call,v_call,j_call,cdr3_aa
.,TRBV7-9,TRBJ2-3,CASSLDARSTDTQYF
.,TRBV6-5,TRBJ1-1,CASSPTDGGNTEAFF
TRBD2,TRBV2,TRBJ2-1,CASSRSGSTNEQFF
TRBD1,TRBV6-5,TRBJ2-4,CASTITGTDSRQYF
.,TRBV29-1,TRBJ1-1,CSVGVFRAGLNTEAFF
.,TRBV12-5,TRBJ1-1,CASARTKAGDTEAFF
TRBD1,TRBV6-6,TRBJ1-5,CASSPPGQGAVQPQHF
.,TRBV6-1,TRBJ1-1,CASSEFVVEAFF
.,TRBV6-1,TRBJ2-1,CASSERAGAPAEQFF
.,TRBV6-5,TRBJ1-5,CASSPTVDQPQHF